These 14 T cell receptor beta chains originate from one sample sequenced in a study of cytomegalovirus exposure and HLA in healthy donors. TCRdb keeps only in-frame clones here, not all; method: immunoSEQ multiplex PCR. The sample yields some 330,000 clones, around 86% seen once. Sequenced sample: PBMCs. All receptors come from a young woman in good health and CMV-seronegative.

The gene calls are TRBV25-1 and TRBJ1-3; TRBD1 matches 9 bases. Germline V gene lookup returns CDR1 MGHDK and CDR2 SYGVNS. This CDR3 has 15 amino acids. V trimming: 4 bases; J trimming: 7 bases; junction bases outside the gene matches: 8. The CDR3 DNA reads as TGTGCCAGCAGTGTGGGACAGGGTGGTGGGAACACCATATATTTT. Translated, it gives CASSVGQGGGNTIYF.

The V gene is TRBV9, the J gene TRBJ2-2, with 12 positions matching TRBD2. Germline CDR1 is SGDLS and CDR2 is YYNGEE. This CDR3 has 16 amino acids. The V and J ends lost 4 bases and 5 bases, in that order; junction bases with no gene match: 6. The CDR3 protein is CASSPRLAGETGELFF. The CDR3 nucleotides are TGTGCCAGCAGCCCCCGACTAGCGGGAGAAACCGGGGAGCTGTTTTTT. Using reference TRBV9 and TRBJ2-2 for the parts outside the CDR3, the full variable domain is DSGVTQTPKHLITATGQRVTLRCSPRSGDLSVYWYQQSLDQGLQFLIQYYNGEERAKGNILERFSAQQFPDLHSELNLSSLELGDSALYFCASSPRLAGETGELFFGEGSRLTVL.

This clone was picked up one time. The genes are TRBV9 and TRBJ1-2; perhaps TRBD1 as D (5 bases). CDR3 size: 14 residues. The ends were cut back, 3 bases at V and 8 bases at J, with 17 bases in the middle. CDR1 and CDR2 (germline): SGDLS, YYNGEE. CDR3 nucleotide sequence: TGTGCCAGCAGCGAGGCGGGGACCGAGGGGGGCTACACCTTC. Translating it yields CASSEAGTEGGYTF.

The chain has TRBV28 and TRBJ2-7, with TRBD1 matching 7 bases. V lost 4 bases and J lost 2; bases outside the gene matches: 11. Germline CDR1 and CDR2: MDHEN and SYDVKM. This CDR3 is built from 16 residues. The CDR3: CASSSIPGGSPYEQYF. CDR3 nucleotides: TGTGCCAGCAGTTCAATTCCAGGGGGTAGCCCCTACGAGCAGTACTTC. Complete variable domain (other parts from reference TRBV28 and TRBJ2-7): DVKVTQSSRYLVKRTGEKVFLECVQDMDHENMFWYRQDPGLGLRLIYFSYDVKMKEKGDIPEGYSVSREKKERFSLILESASTNQTSMYLCASSSIPGGSPYEQYFGPGTRLTVT.

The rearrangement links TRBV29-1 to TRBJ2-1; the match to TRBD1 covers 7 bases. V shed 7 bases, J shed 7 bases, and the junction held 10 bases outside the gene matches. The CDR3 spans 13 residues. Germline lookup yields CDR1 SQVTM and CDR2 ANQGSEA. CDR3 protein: CSADATGVNEQFF. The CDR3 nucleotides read TGCAGCGCCGACGCAACAGGGGTGAATGAGCAGTTCTTC.

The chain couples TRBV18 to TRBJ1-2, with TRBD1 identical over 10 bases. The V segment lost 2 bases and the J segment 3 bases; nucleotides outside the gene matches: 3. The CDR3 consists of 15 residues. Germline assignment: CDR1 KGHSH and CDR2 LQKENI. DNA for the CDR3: TGTGCCAGCTCACCAGGGACAGGGGAATACTATGGCTACACCTTC. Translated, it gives CASSPGTGEYYGYTF.

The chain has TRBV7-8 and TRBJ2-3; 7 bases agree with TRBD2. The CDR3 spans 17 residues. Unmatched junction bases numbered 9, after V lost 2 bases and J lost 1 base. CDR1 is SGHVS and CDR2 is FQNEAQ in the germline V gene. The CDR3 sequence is CASSLMASGLGTDTQYF. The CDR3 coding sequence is TGTGCCAGCAGCTTAATGGCTAGCGGATTGGGCACAGATACGCAGTATTTT.

Here the CDR3 DNA reads TGTGCCAGCAGCTTAGCCCGAGGCAGCAACTCTGGAAACACCATATATTTT. It translates to CASSLARGSNSGNTIYF. The J gene is TRBJ1-3, the V gene TRBV7-2; unclear D gene. CDR3 length: 17 amino acids. Trimming pared 0 bases from V and 0 bases from J, leaving 12 bases between. The germline CDR1 and CDR2 sequences are SGHTA and FQGNSA. Drawing the rest from reference TRBV7-2 and TRBJ1-3, the complete variable domain is GAGVSQSPSNKVTEKGKDVELRCDPISGHTALYWYRQSLGQGLEFLIYFQGNSAPDKSGLPSDRFSAERTGGSVSTLTIQRTQQEDSAVYLCASSLARGSNSGNTIYFGEGSWLTVV.

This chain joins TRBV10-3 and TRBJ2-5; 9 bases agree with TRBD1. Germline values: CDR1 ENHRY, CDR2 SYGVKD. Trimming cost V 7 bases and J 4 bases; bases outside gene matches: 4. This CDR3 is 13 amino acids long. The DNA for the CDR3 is TGTGCCATCACCCCGGGACAGGGAGAGACCCAGTACTTC. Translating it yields CAITPGQGETQYF.

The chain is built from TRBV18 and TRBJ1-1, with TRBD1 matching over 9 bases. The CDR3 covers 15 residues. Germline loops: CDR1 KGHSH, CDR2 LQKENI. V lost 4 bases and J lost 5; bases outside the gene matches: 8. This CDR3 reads CASSLQGAEGTEAFF. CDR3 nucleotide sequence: TGTGCCAGCTCACTACAGGGGGCCGAGGGGACTGAAGCTTTCTTT. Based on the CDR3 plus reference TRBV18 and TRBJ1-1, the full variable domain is NAGVMQNPRHLVRRRGQEARLRCSPMKGHSHVYWYRQLPEEGLKFMVYLQKENIIDESGMPKERFSAEFPKEGPSILRIQQVVRGDSAAYFCASSLQGAEGTEAFFGQGTRLTVV.

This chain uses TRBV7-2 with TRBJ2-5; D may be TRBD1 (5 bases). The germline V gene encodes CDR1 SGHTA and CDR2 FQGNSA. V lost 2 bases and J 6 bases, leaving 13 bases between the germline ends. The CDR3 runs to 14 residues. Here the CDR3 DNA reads TGTGCCAGCAGCTTACAGGGTCCAGGGAAGACCCAGTACTTC. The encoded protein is CASSLQGPGKTQYF.

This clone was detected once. CDR3 region: CASSQGLARSSYEQYF. The CDR3 DNA sequence: TGTGCCAGCTCCCAAGGACTGGCACGGAGCTCCTACGAGCAGTACTTC. J is TRBJ2-7 and V is TRBV18, with D maybe TRBD2 (5 bases). V was trimmed by 6 bases and J by 0 bases, leaving 18 bases between them. In germline, CDR1 is KGHSH, CDR2 LQKENI. This CDR3 is 16 amino acids long.

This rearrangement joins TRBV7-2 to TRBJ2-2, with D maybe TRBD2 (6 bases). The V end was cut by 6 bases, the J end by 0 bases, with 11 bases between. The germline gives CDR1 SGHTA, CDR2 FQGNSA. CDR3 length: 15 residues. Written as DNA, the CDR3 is TGTGCCAGCAGTCCCACTAGCCCGAACACCGGGGAGCTGTTTTTT. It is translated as CASSPTSPNTGELFF.

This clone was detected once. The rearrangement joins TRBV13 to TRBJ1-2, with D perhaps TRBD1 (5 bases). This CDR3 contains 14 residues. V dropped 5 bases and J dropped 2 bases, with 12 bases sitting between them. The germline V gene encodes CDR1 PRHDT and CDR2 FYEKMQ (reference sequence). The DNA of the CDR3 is TGTGCCAGCAGCCCAGAGGAGGGGAACTATGGCTACACCTTC. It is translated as CASSPEEGNYGYTF. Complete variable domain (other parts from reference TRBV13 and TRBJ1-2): AAGVIQSPRHLIKEKRETATLKCYPIPRHDTVYWYQQGPGQDPQFLISFYEKMQSDKGSIPDRFSAQQFSDYHSELNMSSLELGDSALYFCASSPEEGNYGYTFGSGTRLTVV.